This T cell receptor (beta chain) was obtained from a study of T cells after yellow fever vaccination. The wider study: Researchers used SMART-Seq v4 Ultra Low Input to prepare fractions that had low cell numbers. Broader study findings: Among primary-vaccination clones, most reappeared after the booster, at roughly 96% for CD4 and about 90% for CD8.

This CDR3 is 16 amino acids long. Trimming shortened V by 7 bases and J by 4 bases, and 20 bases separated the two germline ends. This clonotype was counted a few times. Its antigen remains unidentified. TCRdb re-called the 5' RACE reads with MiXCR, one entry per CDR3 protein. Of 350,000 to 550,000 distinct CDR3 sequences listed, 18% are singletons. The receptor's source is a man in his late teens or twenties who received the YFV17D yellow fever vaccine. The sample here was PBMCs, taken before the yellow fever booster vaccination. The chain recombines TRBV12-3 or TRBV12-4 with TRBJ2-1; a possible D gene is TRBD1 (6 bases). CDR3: CASILTTGTPYNEQFF. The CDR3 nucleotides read TGTGCCAGCATCTTAACCACCGGGACACCATACAATGAGCAGTTCTTC.